Given below is one T cell receptor beta chain in context. Its antigen is undetermined. This sample is part of a study of T cells in Graves' hyperthyroidism and ophthalmopathy. Study observations and caveats: Appearing also in blood were most of the thyroid clonotypes expanded above 0.001.

The source material, RNA transcripts, was used to amplify TCR beta CDR3 regions. During a first-round RT-PCR of the TCR CDR3, the HTBI primer set was used. Using its own MiXCR run on the multiplex PCR reads, TCRdb lists one record per CDR3 protein. Of 650,000 to 800,000 distinct CDR3 sequences in the sample, just under 45% are singletons; the top ten hold approximately 7.2%. V gave up 4 bases and J gave up 6 bases, with 12 bases separating them. Germline V lookup: CDR1 SGHVS, CDR2 FNYEAQ. The CDR3 extends over 13 amino acids. Researchers barred patients who had uncontrolled infection, other autoimmune disease, pregnancy or lactation. Together with thyroid ultrasound, orbital computed tomography, serum thyroxine and TRAb, clinical symptoms were used for diagnoses.

This receptor was taken from an adult man with Graves' disease, either hyperthyroidism or ophthalmopathy (not recorded which). Sequenced input: peripheral blood or thyroid tissue (not recorded which). The chain carries TRBV7-6 and TRBJ1-1; D may be TRBD1 (5 bases). The CDR3 here is CASSSGGWAEAFF. CDR3 in DNA: TGTGCCAGCAGCTCCGGGGGGTGGGCTGAAGCTTTCTTT.